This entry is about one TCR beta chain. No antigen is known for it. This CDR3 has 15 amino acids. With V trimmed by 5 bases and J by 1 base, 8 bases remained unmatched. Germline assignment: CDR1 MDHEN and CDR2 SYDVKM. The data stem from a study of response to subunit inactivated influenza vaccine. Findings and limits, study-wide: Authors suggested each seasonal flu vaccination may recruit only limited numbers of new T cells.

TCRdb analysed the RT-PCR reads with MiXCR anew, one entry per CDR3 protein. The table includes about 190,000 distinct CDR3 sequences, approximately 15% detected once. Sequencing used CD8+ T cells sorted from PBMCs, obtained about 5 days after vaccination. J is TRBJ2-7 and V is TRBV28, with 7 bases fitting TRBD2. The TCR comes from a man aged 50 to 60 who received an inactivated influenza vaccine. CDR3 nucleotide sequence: TGTGCCAGCAGTAATGGACTAGTACGGTCCTACGAGCAGTACTTC. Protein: CASSNGLVRSYEQYF.